Detailed here is one TCR beta chain. The antigen it recognizes is unknown. No much larger clone is present one base from it, and per-base qualities are unavailable. Participants in the prospective study were aged about 18 to 95 years, lived in more than 20 United States geographic areas, and enrolled through a virtual design. Cohort assignment in the prospective study relied on participant-reported clinical history from a screening survey and a study questionnaire. ImmuneRACE Cohort 3 recovered participants were defined by two consecutive negative NP/OP PCR tests, healthcare professional clearance, or symptom resolution. Each participant in the prospective study had whole blood, serum and a nasopharyngeal or oropharyngeal swab collected by mobile phlebotomists. Over a roughly 2-month period, participants in the prospective study had the option of providing additional blood draws and questionnaires. Before DNA extraction, prospective study blood samples were shipped either frozen or at room temperature.

The data belong to a study of blood T cell repertoires in COVID-19 (dated by TCRdb to 2020 to 2022). Broadly, across the study: Samples covering the acute and convalescent phases of COVID-19 were provided by collaborators in the United States, Italy and Spain. The prospective study material was composed of cDNA or gDNA derived from T cells, B-cell-depleted T cells, or PBMCs. The dataset comprised deeply sampled blood TCRbeta repertoires from subjects exposed to, actively infected with, or recovered from COVID-19. The repertoires were released in a freely available public database meant as a resource for research on the immune response to SARS-CoV-2. Samples came from the ongoing ImmuneRACE study (first 160 participants) plus 1,254 subjects from 6 global collaborators. Sample metadata almost always included a de-identified subject ID, COVID-19 status, age in years and sex. Where HLA class I and class II types were available, the types were taken from metadata supplied by the sample provider, not from assay-based typing.

TCRbeta CDR3 regions were amplified from genomic DNA using the immunoSEQ Assay, a bias-controlled multiplex PCR. The original methods were these. Nucleated cell counts per sample were estimated from amplification of reference gene primers within the assay. Sequence reads were collapsed and filtered to measure the absolute abundance of every unique TCRbeta CDR3 rearrangement. For each sample, productive Simpson clonality was calculated as the square root of Simpson's diversity index over productive rearrangements. The clones in this table, taken by TCRdb from immuneACCESS, are in-frame only. Not every clone is retained; where verified, under half of the shortfall comes from an unresolved V gene, and the cause of the rest is unknown. V and J calls and clone size follow that table, whereas D and trimming were derived from the DNA. The sample table lists fewer than 300,000 clones, around 90% of them with a count of one. Around 1.1% of the sample belongs to the ten largest clones.

Sequences SNHLY (CDR1) and FYNNEI (CDR2) are obtained from the germline V gene. V is pared back by 9 bases and J by 2 bases, with 11 bases lying between the germline termini. Taken from cysteine to phenylalanine, the CDR3 has 12 residues. Just CDR3 DNA is preserved here, 36 bases in frame from base 1. General study outcomes and caveats: The quantity of clinical and demographic metadata differed by source and by participant and was supplied without curation.

This clonotype originated in a woman in her thirties who had recovered from COVID-19. This chain joins TRBV2 to TRBJ2-7, with TRBD2 as a weak D call on 5 bases. The material sequenced was PBMCs or T cells enriched from blood (not recorded which). DNA sequence: TGTGCCAGTTTCTCGAGGGCCTACGAGCAGTACTTC. Translated, it gives CASFSRAYEQYF.